Listed below are T cell receptor beta chains from one sample, sequenced in a study of T-cell reconstitution after alpha-beta-depleted transplantation in children. One entry per CDR3 protein, called by TCRdb with MiXCR from the PCR reads. This sample has 580,000 or so distinct CDR3 sequences, with 20% to 25% found just once. This material consisted of PBMCs, mostly from graft donor cells, taken 360 days after TCRalphabeta/CD19-depleted stem cell transplant. These receptor sequences come from a boy in the first two years of life who had a stem cell transplant for acute myeloid leukemia, so the T cells may come from the graft donor. Both conserved end residues are part of each CDR3. D genes are given only for firm matches. Size is stated for part of the rows, as once, few or many counts, or as a class when the clone is expanded.

D gene	V gene	J gene	clone size	CDR3 protein	CDR3 DNA
TRBD1	TRBV7-2	TRBJ1-1	few	CASSLAGTVTEAFF	TGTGCCAGCAGCTTAGCGGGGACAGTCACTGAAGCTTTCTTT
-	TRBV25-1	TRBJ1-1	many	CASSATVNTEAFF	TGTGCCAGCAGTGCCACGGTTAACACTGAAGCTTTCTTT
TRBD1	TRBV2	TRBJ1-2	few	CASSGQGYYGYTF	TGTGCCAGCAGCGGACAGGGTTACTATGGCTACACCTTC
-	TRBV12-3/TRBV12-4	TRBJ1-2	-	CASSFPGARGYTF	TGTGCCAGCAGTTTCCCGGGGGCGCGGGGCTACACCTTC
-	TRBV5-1	TRBJ2-3	many	CASSRLEADTQYF	TGCGCCAGCAGCCGCTTAGAAGCAGATACGCAGTATTTT
-	TRBV24-1	TRBJ2-7	-	CATSSTGFGEQYF	TGTGCCACCAGTTCGACGGGGTTTGGCGAGCAGTACTTC
TRBD1	TRBV6-4	TRBJ1-3	-	CASSDSQGAPGNTIYF	TGTGCCAGCAGTGACTCCCAGGGGGCCCCTGGAAACACCATATATTTT
TRBD2	TRBV20-1	TRBJ2-5	many	CSAALAGEETQYF	TGCAGTGCTGCTCTAGCGGGGGAAGAGACCCAGTACTTC
-	TRBV20-1	TRBJ2-4	few	CSAVQGQNIQYF	TGCAGTGCTGTGCAGGGACAAAACATTCAGTACTTC
TRBD1	TRBV20-1	TRBJ2-2	-	CSAISRTGNAGELFF	TGCAGTGCTATTTCGAGGACAGGGAACGCCGGGGAGCTGTTTTTT
TRBD1	TRBV6-5	TRBJ2-5	many	CASSYKGQGGTQYF	TGTGCCAGCAGTTATAAGGGACAGGGCGGGACCCAGTACTTC
TRBD1	TRBV5-1	TRBJ2-2	many	CASSLFNRGLQNGELFF	TGCGCCAGCAGCTTGTTCAACAGGGGGCTACAGAACGGGGAGCTGTTTTTT
-	TRBV29-1	TRBJ2-1	many	CSVEASNEQFF	TGCAGCGTTGAAGCCAGTAATGAGCAGTTCTTC
-	TRBV3-1	TRBJ2-1	-	CASSPFHDASYNEQFF	TGTGCCAGCAGCCCCTTTCACGACGCCTCCTACAATGAGCAGTTCTTC